These 4 T cell receptor beta chains originate from one sample sequenced in a study of response to subunit inactivated influenza vaccine. One entry per CDR3 protein, called by TCRdb with MiXCR from the RT-PCR reads. Of fewer than 700,000 distinct CDR3 sequences listed, approximately 12% are singletons. The source material was PBMCs from blood, sampled 40 to 50 days after vaccination. The receptors shown here come from a man between 50 and 59 years old who received an inactivated influenza vaccine.

This clonotype was counted a few times. The J gene is TRBJ2-2, the V gene TRBV7-9, with 9 bases fitting TRBD1. CDR1 and CDR2 from the germline V gene are SEHNR and FQNEAQ (reference sequence). This CDR3 contains 17 residues. V dropped 5 bases and J dropped 1; count of bases not matched to a gene: 8. The CDR3 region has the DNA TGTGCCAGCAGCCCTCCCACGGGACAGGGGAACACCGGGGAGCTGTTTTTT. This encodes CASSPPTGQGNTGELFF.

The table lists this clonotype with a few counts. The genes are TRBV20-1 and TRBJ1-1; D is unresolved. Germline CDR1 DFQATT, CDR2 SNEGSKA (reference sequence). The V and J ends lost 6 bases and 7 bases respectively, with 15 bases between them. The CDR3 contains 12 residues. Here the CDR3 DNA reads TGCAGTGCCCTTTTCGAGGCCCATGAAGCTTTCTTT. Its translation is CSALFEAHEAFF.

In DNA, the CDR3 is TGTGCCAGCAGTTACTCGGGGAGTTTAGAAGCTTTCTTT. Amino acids: CASSYSGSLEAFF. V is TRBV6-6 and J is TRBJ1-1; no clear D. The V gene lost 0 bases and the J gene lost 8 bases, with 10 bases spanning the gap. Germline V CDR1 and CDR2: MNHNY, SVGAGI (reference sequence). CDR3 length: 13 residues.

The V call is TRBV29-1, the J call TRBJ2-1; 7 bases fit TRBD1. V lost 4 bases and J lost 7; bases outside the gene matches: 7. Germline CDR1 and CDR2: SQVTM and ANQGSEA. The CDR3 length is 13 residues. Here the CDR3 DNA reads TGCAGCGTTGTTAACAGGGGCCAAAATGAGCAGTTCTTC. This codes for CSVVNRGQNEQFF.